This TCR beta chain was found in a study of T cell changes during pregnancy in multiple sclerosis (dated by TCRdb to about 2019). At the level of the whole study: The study examined how the T cell repertoire changed over the course of pregnancy in women with multiple sclerosis.

Details on this clone: Its cognate antigen has yet to be identified. Qualities for individual bases were not recorded, and no much larger clone is one base off.

The method behind the library was the immunoSEQ multiplex PCR assay. The table comes from immuneACCESS by way of TCRdb, which keeps in-frame sequences with V and J called. Part of the clones is missing from these tables; in studies checked, under half for an unresolved V gene and the rest for unknown reasons. In all, the sample holds 80,000 to 95,000 clones, and 90% to 95% of those were seen once. The top ten clonotypes cover 1.2% to 1.5% of the sample. Trimming takes 3 bases from V and 2 bases from J, and the germline ends sit 14 bases apart. The CDR3 runs 15 amino acids, cysteine and phenylalanine included. Only the CDR3 DNA is retained, 45 bases long and in frame from the first base. CDR1 and CDR2 are drawn from the germline V gene: SGHRS, YFSETQ.

Recombination connected TRBV5-1 to TRBJ2-5, with TRBD1 as a weak D call on 5 bases. This clonotype was sampled from a female donor in good health, enrolled as a control in a pregnancy study. Sample: peripheral blood, taken in the third trimester of pregnancy. This receptor has the CDR3 CASSSGRQTQETQYF. The sequenced DNA: TGCGCCAGCAGCTCTGGCAGACAGACACAAGAGACCCAGTACTTC.